These 23 T cell receptor beta chains share one sample of origin, sequenced in a study of T cell repertoires in aging, cancer and after chemotherapy (dated by TCRdb to about 2019). Genomic DNA extracted from peripheral blood, rather than sorted cells or RNA, was used as the source for amplification of TCR beta rearrangements. Sequencer: Illumina MiSeq. Rearranged TRB sequences spanning V, D and J segments were amplified by multiplex touch-down PCR using a mixed TRB-A/B primer pool. TCRdb reprocessed the public reads (quality trimming at Q25 with fastp, clone calling with MiXCR) and kept in-frame beta chains. Identical CDR3 protein sequences are pooled into one entry, listed with their most common genes and DNA. This sample is represented by nearly 5,000 distinct CDR3 sequences; about 30% of them were singletons. Clones ranked in the top ten supply around 15% of the sample. The sequenced sample was blood. The source is a human donor with a blood cancer.

This clonotype qualifies as medium-sized. CDR3 sequence reads: CATSRGMTGNSGANVLTF. The CDR3 DNA reads TGTGCCACCAGCAGAGGTATGACAGGCAACTCTGGGGCCAACGTCCTGACTTTC. The chain recombines TRBV15 with TRBJ2-6; possible D gene TRBD1, 6 bases. The V gene lost 1 base and the J gene lost 0 bases, with 13 bases spanning the gap. This CDR3 is built from 18 residues. Germline CDR1 and CDR2: LNHNV and YYDKDF (reference sequence).

The chain is built from TRBV6-5 and TRBJ1-2; TRBD1 aligns across 9 bases. The junction had 10 bases not matched to a gene; V was cut back by 7 bases and J by 7 bases. Germline V gene lookup returns CDR1 MNHEY and CDR2 SVGAGI. This CDR3 spans 14 amino acids. In nucleotides, the CDR3 is TGTGCCAGCACGGGGACAGGGAAGCGAGGTGGCTACACCTTC. Translation gives CASTGTGKRGGYTF.

By share of the sample, this clonotype is medium-sized (0.01 to 0.1%). This sequence joins TRBV11-1 and TRBJ2-4; TRBD2 agrees at 10 bases. Germline values: CDR1 SGHAT, CDR2 FQDESV (reference sequence). The CDR3 is 16 residues long. V trimming: 2 bases; J trimming: 0 bases; junction bases outside the gene matches: 1. The CDR3 protein is CASSLLAGVAKNIQYF. The DNA for the CDR3 is TGTGCCAGCAGCTTACTAGCGGGGGTAGCCAAAAACATTCAGTACTTC.

The chain recombines TRBV30 with TRBJ1-5; no firm D call. The length of the CDR3 is 13 residues. Trimming shortened V by 2 bases and J by 3 bases, and 8 bases separated the two germline ends. In germline, CDR1 is GTSNPN, CDR2 SVGIG (reference sequence). CDR3 loop: CAWSNWVNQPQHF. The CDR3 DNA reads TGTGCCTGGAGTAATTGGGTCAATCAGCCCCAGCATTTT.

This clonotype was counted a few times. Written as DNA, the CDR3 is TGCGCCAGCAGCCAAGGTTATGGGCAGGGGTACGAGCAGTACTTC. As protein: CASSQGYGQGYEQYF. The chain uses TRBV4-3 and TRBJ2-7; TRBD1 is a possible D gene (6 bases). Trimming pared 1 base from V and 4 bases from J, leaving 14 bases between. The germline V gene encodes CDR1 LGHNA and CDR2 YSLEER. CDR3 length equals 15 residues.

Regarding this clonotype: A single base separates this from a much larger clone, so it may be a read error. The J gene is TRBJ2-1, the V gene TRBV6-4; 9 bases agree with TRBD2. V trimming: 5 bases; J trimming: 8 bases; junction bases outside the gene matches: 10. This CDR3 is built from 15 residues. Germline CDR1 reads MRHNA; CDR2 reads SNTAGT. The CDR3 protein is CASSSGLRGGDEQFF. CDR3 in DNA: TGTGCCAGCAGTTCCGGGTTGCGGGGGGGAGATGAGCAGTTCTTC.

This clonotype qualifies as large. The CDR3 sequence is CSVADKNTEAFF. CDR3 in DNA: TGCAGCGTTGCAGACAAGAACACTGAAGCTTTCTTT. The V and J genes are TRBV29-1 and TRBJ1-1; D uncertain. There are 12 residues in the CDR3. The germline V and J ends were trimmed by 4 bases and 1 base, with 7 bases remaining between them. The germline gives CDR1 SQVTM, CDR2 ANQGSEA.

This clonotype ranks as large. The J gene is TRBJ2-7, the V gene TRBV29-1; 7 nucleotides line up with TRBD1. CDR3 length: 14 residues. The V gene's germline CDR1 is SQVTM and CDR2 ANQGSEA. Unmatched junction bases numbered 11, after V lost 6 bases and J lost 3 bases. Here the CDR3 reads CSVRDSHAYYEQYF. CDR3 coding DNA: TGCAGCGTGAGGGACAGCCATGCCTACTACGAGCAGTACTTC.

The chain carries TRBV28 and TRBJ2-7, with a tentative D call TRBD1 (6 bases). CDR3 length: 14 residues. Germline V lookup: CDR1 MDHEN, CDR2 SYDVKM. The V and J ends lost 5 bases and 2 bases respectively, with 13 bases between them. CDR3 bases: TGTGCCAGCAGTCACAGGGCGGTGACCTACGAGCAGTACTTC. Translating it yields CASSHRAVTYEQYF. Drawing the rest from reference TRBV28 and TRBJ2-7, the complete variable domain is DVKVTQSSRYLVKRTGEKVFLECVQDMDHENMFWYRQDPGLGLRLIYFSYDVKMKEKGDIPEGYSVSREKKERFSLILESASTNQTSMYLCASSHRAVTYEQYFGPGTRLTVT.

The gene calls are TRBV6-5 and TRBJ1-2, with TRBD1 matching 11 bases. The CDR3 length is 15 residues. With V trimmed by 5 bases and J by 4 bases, 6 bases remained unmatched. Germline-derived CDR1 and CDR2 are MNHEY and SVGAGI. The CDR3 loop is CASSEWTGGAYGYTF. DNA of the CDR3: TGTGCCAGCAGTGAGTGGACAGGGGGCGCCTATGGCTACACCTTC.

The chain links TRBV19 to TRBJ2-6; D is possibly TRBD1 (5 bases). The CDR3 is 15 amino acids. Germline loops: CDR1 LNHDA, CDR2 SQIVND (reference sequence). Trimming stripped 7 bases from V and 6 bases from J, with 16 bases between. CDR3 loop: CASTLLGASANVLTF. CDR3 DNA: TGTGCCAGTACCCTCTTAGGGGCGTCGGCCAACGTCCTGACTTTC.

This clonotype is labeled medium-sized (0.01 to 0.1%). The V gene is TRBV5-6, the J gene TRBJ2-7; 8 positions match TRBD2. V gave up 0 bases and J gave up 3 bases; unmatched junction bases: 2. CDR1 SGHDT and CDR2 YYEEEE come from the germline V gene. The CDR3 spans 14 residues. CDR3: CASSLAGGYYEQYF. CDR3 DNA: TGTGCCAGCAGCTTGGCGGGGGGGTACTACGAGCAGTACTTC.

The chain couples TRBV28 to TRBJ1-2; D not certain. There are 12 residues in the CDR3. V lost 10 bases, J lost 3 bases, and 12 bases lay in between. Germline V CDR1 and CDR2: MDHEN, SYDVKM. CDR3 DNA sequence: TGTGCCACCCTCCGAGGAGACTATGGCTACACCTTC. This encodes CATLRGDYGYTF.

In its sample, this clonotype is medium-sized (0.01 to 0.1%). The CDR3 DNA reads as TGTGCCAGTAGTATTCGGGGGGGCAATGAGCAGTTCTTC. This codes for CASSIRGGNEQFF. The chain couples TRBV19 to TRBJ2-1, with 8 bases that match TRBD2. The V gene end was trimmed by 3 bases and the J gene end by 6 bases; junction bases not matched to a gene: 1. Germline assignment: CDR1 LNHDA and CDR2 SQIVND (reference sequence). This CDR3 spans 13 amino acids. The full variable domain, in which reference TRBV19 and TRBJ2-1 provide the parts outside the CDR3, is DGGITQSPKYLFRKEGQNVTLSCEQNLNHDAMYWYRQDPGQGLRLIYYSQIVNDFQKGDIAEGYSVSREKKESFPLTVTSAQKNPTAFYLCASSIRGGNEQFFGPGTRLTVL.

This clonotype is termed medium-sized. The CDR3 sequence: CASSAQWGEETQYF. The CDR3 bases are TGTGCCAGCAGCGCCCAGTGGGGAGAAGAGACCCAGTACTTC. The chain recombines TRBV13 with TRBJ2-5; tentative D call: TRBD2 (5 bases). Germline V lookup: CDR1 PRHDT, CDR2 FYEKMQ (reference sequence). Trimming took off 5 bases at V and 3 bases at J, with 13 bases between the two ends. The CDR3 spans 14 residues.

The table lists this clonotype with a few counts. This sequence joins TRBV6-2 or TRBV6-3 and TRBJ2-5; D gene uncertain. This CDR3 contains 16 residues. CDR1 is MNHEY and CDR2 is SVGEGT in the germline V gene. V was cut by 5 bases and J by 6 bases, with 22 bases left in between. The CDR3 region has the DNA TGTGCCAGCAGTCCCCATACTGGCATAAAGGGAAAGACCCAGTACTTC. Its translation is CASSPHTGIKGKTQYF.

The chain couples TRBV20-1 to TRBJ1-2; tentatively, D is TRBD1 (6 bases). Germline CDR1 DFQATT, CDR2 SNEGSKA (reference sequence). The CDR3 spans 14 residues. V lost 0 bases, J lost 7 bases, and 15 bases lay in between. This CDR3 reads CSARDRGQTRGYTF. CDR3 bases: TGCAGTGCTAGAGATCGTGGACAGACCCGTGGCTACACCTTC.

This chain links TRBV12-1 with TRBJ1-5. TRBV12-1 is listed as a pseudogene. The CDR3 has 15 residues. Written as DNA, the CDR3 is TGTGCCAGCAGCTCGGAGAGTCGTAGCAATCAGCCCCAGCATTTT. Amino acid sequence: CASSSESRSNQPQHF.

J is TRBJ2-3 and V is TRBV11-2; 8 bases match TRBD1. The CDR3 spans 13 residues. V shed 4 bases, J shed 6 bases, and the junction held 3 bases outside the gene matches. Germline values: CDR1 SGHAT, CDR2 FQNNGV. CDR3 DNA sequence: TGTGCCAGCAGCTCGCAGGGGGCCGATACGCAGTATTTT. Protein product: CASSSQGADTQYF.

This chain uses TRBV19 with TRBJ2-2; a weak D match, TRBD1 (7 bases). This CDR3 comprises 15 residues. Trimming took 7 bases from V and 4 from J, leaving 16 bases between them. Germline loops: CDR1 LNHDA, CDR2 SQIVND (reference sequence). The CDR3 protein is CASNSVQGGTGELFF. The CDR3, as DNA: TGTGCCAGTAATTCGGTTCAGGGGGGCACCGGGGAGCTGTTTTTT.

This clonotype came up a few times. The rearrangement uses TRBV5-4 and TRBJ1-2, with a possible D match to TRBD1 (5 bases). Germline V CDR1 and CDR2: SGHNT, YYREEE (reference sequence). Trimming took off 0 bases at V and 7 bases at J, with 16 bases between the two ends. The CDR3 has 15 residues. CDR3 loop: CASSLDWGSTSGYTF. The CDR3 DNA reads as TGTGCCAGCAGCTTGGATTGGGGGAGTACCAGTGGCTACACCTTC.

The J gene is TRBJ1-3, the V gene TRBV27, with D unclear. Trimming removed 0 bases from V and 4 bases from J, with 10 bases in between. CDR3 size: 15 residues. Germline CDR1 is MNHEY and CDR2 is SMNVEV (reference sequence). The CDR3 nucleotides are TGTGCCAGCAGTTTATCGAGAGCTGGAGGAAACACCATATATTTT. Translating it yields CASSLSRAGGNTIYF.

The chain couples TRBV6-5 to TRBJ1-6, with D possibly TRBD1 on 5 matching bases. Germline V gene lookup returns CDR1 MNHEY and CDR2 SVGAGI. This CDR3 spans 17 amino acids. Trimming took off 2 bases at V and 6 bases at J, with 17 bases between the two ends. CDR3 nucleotides: TGTGCCAGCAGTTACGAGCCAAGTCACAGGTTTAATTCACCCCTCCACTTT. It translates to CASSYEPSHRFNSPLHF.